The 14 T cell receptor beta chains listed next were all sequenced from one sample in a study of CD8 T cells in Susac syndrome. Reverse transcription of roughly 0.5 to 1 ug RNA used random hexamers. TCRdb re-called the immunoSEQ multiplex PCR reads with MiXCR, one entry per CDR3 protein. The table has 130,000 or so distinct CDR3 sequences, around 96% seen once. The sample consisted of CD4+ T cells from PBMCs. The receptors come from a human donor with multiple sclerosis.

This clonotype appeared a single time. The genes are TRBV7-9 and TRBJ2-7, with 9 bases that match TRBD1. V was clipped by 5 bases and J by 0 bases; unmatched bases: 11. CDR3 length: 17 amino acids. The germline gives CDR1 SEHNR, CDR2 FQNEAQ (reference sequence). The chain's CDR3 is CASSPYPGTGNSYEQYF. As DNA, the CDR3 is TGTGCCAGCAGCCCCTACCCCGGGACAGGGAACTCCTACGAGCAGTACTTC.

This chain connects TRBV11-1 to TRBJ2-7, with TRBD1 matching 12 bases. Trimming at V came to 6 bases and at J to 4 bases, leaving 7 bases not matched to a gene. Germline lookup yields CDR1 SGHAT and CDR2 FQDESV (reference sequence). The CDR3 has 15 amino acids. The CDR3 loop is CASSGGQGASYEQYF. The CDR3 DNA sequence: TGTGCCAGCAGTGGGGGACAGGGGGCATCGTACGAGCAGTACTTC.

The V call is TRBV29-1, the J call TRBJ2-1; 8 nucleotides line up with TRBD2. The CDR3 sequence is 14 residues long. Germline V CDR1 and CDR2: SQVTM, ANQGSEA. V was clipped by 7 bases and J by 6 bases; unmatched bases: 11. Written as DNA, the CDR3 is TGCAGCGCTCACGCGGGACTAGGCGGCAATGAGCAGTTCTTC. Amino acids: CSAHAGLGGNEQFF.

The CDR3 is CSARDKTYEQYF. CDR3 nucleotides: TGCAGTGCTAGGGACAAGACCTACGAGCAGTACTTC. This rearrangement joins TRBV20-1 to TRBJ2-7; a possible D gene is TRBD1 (5 bases). Germline V lookup: CDR1 DFQATT, CDR2 SNEGSKA (reference sequence). Trimming took off 3 bases at V and 2 bases at J, with 8 bases between the two ends. This CDR3 spans 12 amino acids.

The chain employs TRBV20-1 and TRBJ1-2, with 7 bases fitting TRBD1. V lost 0 bases to trimming and J lost 4 bases; unmatched junction nucleotides: 5. CDR3 length equals 14 residues. Germline values: CDR1 DFQATT, CDR2 SNEGSKA (reference sequence). The CDR3 DNA reads TGCAGTGCTAGAGAGAGGGGGCCAGGCTATGGCTACACCTTC. Translated: CSARERGPGYGYTF.

The rearrangement joins TRBV7-3 to TRBJ2-7; D uncertain. Looked up from germline, CDR1 is SGHTA and CDR2 is FQGTGA. The V end lost 5 bases, the J end lost 0 bases, and 11 bases lay between the germline ends. This CDR3 spans 14 amino acids. DNA for the CDR3: TGTGCCAGCAGCCCCGAGCCCAACTCCTACGAGCAGTACTTC. It encodes CASSPEPNSYEQYF. The complete variable domain, with remaining parts taken from reference TRBV7-3 and TRBJ2-7, reads GAGVSQTPSNKVTEKGKYVELRCDPISGHTALYWYRQSLGQGPEFLIYFQGTGAADDSGLPNDRFFAVRPEGSVSTLKIQRTERGDSAVYLCASSPEPNSYEQYFGPGTRLTVT.

This clonotype was counted a single time. The chain combines TRBV27 with TRBJ2-1; 7 nucleotides match TRBD2. Germline loops: CDR1 MNHEY, CDR2 SMNVEV (reference sequence). The CDR3 consists of 14 residues. With V trimmed by 5 bases and J by 12 bases, 13 bases remained unmatched. The chain's CDR3 is CASSQTGGRKTQFF. CDR3 bases: TGTGCCAGCAGTCAAACCGGGGGGAGGAAGACGCAGTTCTTC.

The V gene is TRBV7-2, the J gene TRBJ2-5, with D unresolved. The length of the CDR3 is 17 residues. From germline, CDR1 is SGHTA and CDR2 FQGNSA. V was clipped by 1 base and J by 1 base, with 16 bases between them. CDR3 sequence: CASSLVSRSLFQETQYF. Written as DNA, the CDR3 is TGTGCCAGCAGCTTAGTTTCCAGATCACTCTTCCAAGAGACCCAGTACTTC.

This clonotype was seen just once. J is TRBJ1-2 and V is TRBV3-1; TRBD1 might be the D (6 bases). CDR1 and CDR2 (germline): LGHDT, YNNKEL (reference sequence). The CDR3 runs to 13 residues. V gave up 2 bases and J gave up 7 bases, with 11 bases separating them. The CDR3 protein is CASSQRGGTGYTF. The CDR3 nucleotides are TGTGCCAGCAGCCAAAGGGGGGGGACTGGCTACACCTTC.

V is TRBV9 and J is TRBJ2-5, with TRBD1 matching over 7 bases. The J segment lost 5 bases and the V segment lost 4 bases, leaving 8 bases of the junction unmatched. There are 14 residues in the CDR3. Germline V CDR1 and CDR2: SGDLS, YYNGEE. CDR3 bases: TGTGCCAGCAGCCCACAGGGGACGGCGGAGACCCAGTACTTC. Translating it yields CASSPQGTAETQYF.

The chain joins TRBV5-1 to TRBJ2-7; TRBD1 is a possible D gene (6 bases). This CDR3 is 14 amino acids long. Germline V gives CDR1 SGHRS, CDR2 YFSETQ. The ends were cut back, 0 bases at V and 1 base at J, with 8 bases in the middle. The CDR3 DNA reads as TGCGCCAGCAGCTTGGAGACAGGTTCCTACGAGCAGTACTTC. Amino acids: CASSLETGSYEQYF.

CDR3 DNA: TGCAGCGTAGAACGACAGGGGGCCTACAATGAGCAGTTCTTC. Protein product: CSVERQGAYNEQFF. The chain recombines TRBV29-1 with TRBJ2-1; 9 nucleotides match TRBD1. The germline gives CDR1 SQVTM, CDR2 ANQGSEA. The trim removed 6 bases at V and 2 bases at J, leaving 5 bases unmatched. The length of the CDR3 is 14 residues.

For the CDR3, the DNA is TGTGCCAGCAGTGAATATCGTACTACAGATCTCTTCTATGGCTACACCTTC. Amino acid sequence: CASSEYRTTDLFYGYTF. This chain connects TRBV25-1 to TRBJ1-2; D gene unclear. This CDR3 is built from 17 residues. V lost 0 bases, J lost 4 bases, and 18 bases lay in between. CDR1 is MGHDK and CDR2 is SYGVNS in the germline V gene.

The V call is TRBV20-1, the J call TRBJ1-4; no clear D gene. Germline V lookup: CDR1 DFQATT, CDR2 SNEGSKA (reference sequence). Trimming cost V 3 bases and J 7 bases, with 15 bases left between them. There are 14 residues in the CDR3. In nucleotides, the CDR3 is TGCAGTGCTAGGGTGGTGACTGAAATTGAAAAACTGTTTTTT. Translated: CSARVVTEIEKLFF.